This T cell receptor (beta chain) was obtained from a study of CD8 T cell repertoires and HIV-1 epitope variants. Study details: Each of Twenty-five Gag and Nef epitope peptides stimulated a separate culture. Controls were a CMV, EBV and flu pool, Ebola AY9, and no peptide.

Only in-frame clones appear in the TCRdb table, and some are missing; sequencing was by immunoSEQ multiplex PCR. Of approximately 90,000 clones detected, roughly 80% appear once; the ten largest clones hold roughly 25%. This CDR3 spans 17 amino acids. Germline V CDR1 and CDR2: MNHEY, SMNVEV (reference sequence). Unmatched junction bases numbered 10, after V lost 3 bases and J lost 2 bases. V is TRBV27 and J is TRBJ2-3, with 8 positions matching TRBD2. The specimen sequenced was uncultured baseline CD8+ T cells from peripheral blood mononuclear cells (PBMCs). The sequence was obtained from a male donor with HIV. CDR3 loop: CASSFSGSGRTTDTQYF. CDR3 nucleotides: TGTGCCAGCAGTTTTAGTGGGAGCGGGAGAACCACAGATACGCAGTATTTT.